The 29 T cell receptor beta chains listed next were all sequenced from one sample in a study of blood T cell repertoires in COVID-19. The protocol was immunoSEQ multiplex PCR, while the TCRdb copy is restricted to in-frame clones and leaves out a portion. The sample records about 200,000 clones, about 80% being singletons. Input material: PBMCs or T cells enriched from blood (not recorded which). Every receptor here comes from a woman in her fifties or sixties with acute COVID-19.

The rearrangement joins TRBV12-3 or TRBV12-4 to TRBJ1-2; tentative D call: TRBD1 (6 bases). The CDR3 extends over 12 amino acids. Trimming took off 3 bases at V and 8 bases at J, with 10 bases between the two ends. CDR3 amino acids: CASSLGAAGYTF. CDR3 in DNA: TGTGCCAGCAGTTTGGGGGCGGCGGGCTACACCTTC.

This clone has just a few counts. The V gene is TRBV7-9, the J gene TRBJ1-6; the match to TRBD1 covers 7 bases. This CDR3 comprises 15 residues. The V and J ends lost 3 bases and 8 bases, in that order; junction bases with no gene match: 7. Germline lookup yields CDR1 SEHNR and CDR2 FQNEAQ (reference sequence). The CDR3 loop is CASSFSTGRDSPLHF. DNA for the CDR3: TGTGCCAGCAGCTTCTCGACAGGGCGCGATTCACCCCTCCACTTT.

This rearrangement joins TRBV25-1 to TRBJ1-3; D is perhaps TRBD1 (6 bases). V lost 7 bases to trimming and J lost 4 bases, with 11 bases between them. Germline lookup yields CDR1 MGHDK and CDR2 SYGVNS. The CDR3 runs 13 residues. CDR3 protein: CASMDRNGNTIYF. The CDR3 nucleotides read TGTGCCAGCATGGACAGAAACGGAAACACCATATATTTT. The complete variable domain, with remaining parts taken from reference TRBV25-1 and TRBJ1-3, reads EADIYQTPRYLVIGTGKKITLECSQTMGHDKMYWYQQDPGMELHLIHYSYGVNSTEKGDLSSESTVSRIRTEHFPLTLESARPSHTSQYLCASMDRNGNTIYFGEGSWLTVV.

The CDR3 region is CASLFRNTEAFF. The CDR3 DNA follows: TGTGCCAGTCTTTTTAGGAACACTGAAGCTTTCTTT. J is TRBJ1-1 and V is TRBV19; D ambiguous. This CDR3 region has 12 residues. Germline CDR1 reads LNHDA; CDR2 reads SQIVND (reference sequence). V was cut by 8 bases and J by 1 base, with 8 bases left in between.

V gene TRBV3-1 (or the pseudogene TRBV3-2) combines with J gene TRBJ1-1; 10 bases agree with TRBD1. The CDR3 has 16 residues. J was trimmed by 3 bases and V by 1 base; bases with no gene match: 5. Germline V gene sequence: CDR1 LGHDT, CDR2 YNNKEL (reference sequence). As DNA, the CDR3 is TGTGCCAGCAGCCAAGCTCTCGGACAGGGGGACACTGAAGCTTTCTTT. Protein: CASSQALGQGDTEAFF.

Only a few counts were recorded for this clone. Other DNA sequences within the sample encode an identical CDR3. The chain combines TRBV6-2 or TRBV6-3 with TRBJ1-5; no definite D call. The CDR3 covers 13 residues. Trimming cost V 0 bases and J 5 bases, with 5 bases left between them. The germline V gene encodes CDR1 MNHEY and CDR2 SVGEGT. CDR3 loop: CASSYSPDQPQHF. CDR3 bases: TGTGCCAGCAGTTACTCCCCAGATCAGCCCCAGCATTTT.

V usage is TRBV5-6 and J usage is TRBJ2-7; D is perhaps TRBD2 (5 bases). V was pared by 4 bases and J by 5 bases, with 13 bases between. The CDR3 contains 13 residues. CDR1 is SGHDT and CDR2 is YYEEEE in the germline V gene. CDR3 protein: CASSHRGGHEQYV. The CDR3 DNA reads TGTGCCAGCAGCCACCGTGGAGGCCACGAGCAGTACGTC.

The chain combines TRBV7-2 with TRBJ2-1; 11 bases match TRBD2. J lost 7 bases, V lost 4 bases, and 9 bases had no gene match. Germline V gives CDR1 SGHTA, CDR2 FQGNSA. CDR3 size: 16 residues. As DNA, the CDR3 is TGTGCCAGCAGCTACTTACCCACTAGCGGGAGAAATGAGCAGTTCTTC. Its protein product is CASSYLPTSGRNEQFF.

The gene calls are TRBV15 and TRBJ2-1; a possible D gene is TRBD1 (6 bases). From germline, CDR1 is LNHNV and CDR2 YYDKDF (reference sequence). The CDR3 consists of 15 residues. Trimming took off 2 bases at V and 6 bases at J, with 14 bases between the two ends. The CDR3 is CATSRPGQGGNEQFF. CDR3 nucleotides: TGTGCCACCAGCAGACCCGGGCAAGGGGGCAATGAGCAGTTCTTC.

The chain joins TRBV27 to TRBJ1-2, with 9 bases identical to TRBD1. CDR1 and CDR2 from the germline V gene are MNHEY and SMNVEV (reference sequence). The CDR3 consists of 13 residues. The J segment lost 5 bases and the V segment lost 8 bases, leaving 6 bases of the junction unmatched. CDR3 amino acids: CASASGTGYGYTF. For the CDR3, the DNA is TGTGCCAGCGCCTCCGGGACAGGGTATGGCTACACCTTC.

The chain employs TRBV30 and TRBJ1-3; TRBD1 might be the D (5 bases). Trimming pared 4 bases from V and 2 bases from J, leaving 9 bases between. The V gene's germline CDR1 is GTSNPN and CDR2 SVGIG (reference sequence). The CDR3 is 13 residues long. The CDR3 bases are TGTGCCTGGACGGGGGGGGCTGGAAACACCATATATTTT. It codes for CAWTGGAGNTIYF.

The V gene is TRBV3-1 (or the pseudogene TRBV3-2), the J gene TRBJ2-3; D is unclear. The CDR3 spans 13 residues. Germline values: CDR1 LGHDT, CDR2 YNNKEL (reference sequence). Trimming shortened V by 2 bases and J by 1 base, and 4 bases separated the two germline ends. The CDR3 loop reads CASSQRGTDTQYF. The DNA for the CDR3 is TGTGCCAGCAGCCAACGAGGCACAGATACGCAGTATTTT.

The rearrangement links TRBV27 to TRBJ1-2; D gene unclear. CDR1 is MNHEY, CDR2 SMNVEV, per germline (reference sequence). The CDR3 totals 15 residues. Trimming pared 0 bases from V and 2 bases from J, leaving 10 bases between. CDR3 region: CASSLSPGLNYGYTF. In DNA, the CDR3 is TGTGCCAGCAGTTTATCCCCTGGCTTAAACTATGGCTACACCTTC.

There are a few counts of this clone. J is TRBJ2-2 and V is TRBV2, with D perhaps TRBD2 (5 bases). V was clipped by 4 bases and J by 4 bases, with 7 bases between them. The length of the CDR3 is 13 residues. Looked up from germline, CDR1 is SNHLY and CDR2 is FYNNEI. The CDR3 is CASSGLFTGELFF. CDR3 nucleotide sequence: TGTGCCAGCAGTGGACTATTCACCGGGGAGCTGTTTTTT.

The rearrangement joins TRBV18 to TRBJ2-7, with a tentative D call TRBD2 (5 bases). This CDR3 comprises 14 residues. The germline V and J ends were trimmed by 4 bases and 2 bases, with 12 bases remaining between them. Germline V gene data show CDR1 as KGHSH and CDR2 as LQKENI. CDR3 sequence reads: CASSQGSQTYEQYF. As DNA, the CDR3 is TGTGCCAGCTCACAAGGGAGTCAGACCTACGAGCAGTACTTC.

This chain connects TRBV18 to TRBJ2-7; 11 nucleotides align to TRBD1. Germline values: CDR1 KGHSH, CDR2 LQKENI. V dropped 2 bases and J dropped 7; count of bases not matched to a gene: 4. The CDR3 is 14 amino acids. CDR3 sequence reads: CASSPGQGAGEQYF. CDR3 coding DNA: TGTGCCAGCTCACCAGGACAGGGGGCAGGGGAGCAGTACTTC. Full variable domain (rest looked up from reference TRBV18 and TRBJ2-7): NAGVMQNPRHLVRRRGQEARLRCSPMKGHSHVYWYRQLPEEGLKFMVYLQKENIIDESGMPKERFSAEFPKEGPSILRIQQVVRGDSAAYFCASSPGQGAGEQYFGPGTRLTVT.

The chain employs TRBV6-5 and TRBJ1-5, with TRBD1 identical over 7 bases. This CDR3 has 16 residues. Germline V gives CDR1 MNHEY, CDR2 SVGAGI. V dropped 4 bases and J dropped 2; count of bases not matched to a gene: 8. CDR3 nucleotide sequence: TGTGCCAGCAGTTTCACAGGGGAATCGGGCAATCAGCCCCAGCATTTT. It codes for CASSFTGESGNQPQHF.

The chain uses TRBV9 and TRBJ1-2, with D tentatively TRBD1 (5 bases). V was shortened by 4 bases and J by 2 bases, with 18 bases between the two germline ends. Per germline, CDR1 SGDLS and CDR2 YYNGEE. This CDR3 is built from 16 residues. The CDR3, as DNA: TGTGCCAGCAGCCCATACCCCCCAGGGTCCAACTATGGCTACACCTTC. The encoded protein is CASSPYPPGSNYGYTF. The full variable domain, its missing parts supplied by reference TRBV9 and TRBJ1-2, is DSGVTQTPKHLITATGQRVTLRCSPRSGDLSVYWYQQSLDQGLQFLIQYYNGEERAKGNILERFSAQQFPDLHSELNLSSLELGDSALYFCASSPYPPGSNYGYTFGSGTRLTVV.

About this clone itself: Other DNA sequences in the sample encode the same CDR3. The gene calls are TRBV19 and TRBJ1-2; 7 bases are shared with TRBD1. The germline CDR1 and CDR2 sequences are LNHDA and SQIVND (reference sequence). Trimming cost V 5 bases and J 7 bases; bases outside gene matches: 7. CDR3 length: 13 amino acids. For the CDR3, the DNA is TGTGCCAGTAGTCCCCGACAGGGCTCTGGCTACACCTTC. Translated: CASSPRQGSGYTF.

In the case of this clone: At one end the junction does not follow the germline gene, possibly because of a read error. The V and J genes are TRBV10-3 and TRBJ2-2, with D perhaps matching TRBD2 (6 bases). Germline V gives CDR1 ENHRY, CDR2 SYGVKD. This CDR3 is built from 17 residues. The CDR3, as DNA: TGTGCCATCAGTGGGGCGGGAAGGGGCGCGAACCCCGGGGAGCTGTTTTTT. It translates to CAISGAGRGANPGELFF.

The gene calls are TRBV5-1 and TRBJ2-5, with D possibly TRBD2 on 5 matching bases. V gave up 4 bases and J gave up 2 bases, with 12 bases separating them. Per the germline V gene, CDR1 is SGHRS and CDR2 is YFSETQ. The CDR3 has 14 residues. The CDR3 spells CASSPDDYQETQYF. CDR3 coding DNA: TGCGCCAGCAGCCCCGATGACTATCAAGAGACCCAGTACTTC.

This clone showed up just a few times. The gene calls are TRBV7-2 and TRBJ1-6; D not resolved. The CDR3 is 15 amino acids. The germline V gene encodes CDR1 SGHTA and CDR2 FQGNSA. The V end lost 1 base, the J end lost 8 bases, and 12 bases lay between the germline ends. CDR3 amino acids: CASSLVSSGDSPLHF. In nucleotides, the CDR3 is TGTGCCAGCAGCTTAGTTTCGAGTGGAGATTCACCCCTCCACTTT.

For the CDR3, the DNA is TGCAGCGGACAGCGGGGGCCCCGTGGGAGAGATACGCAGTATTTT. This sequence encodes CSGQRGPRGRDTQYF. The chain has TRBV29-1 and TRBJ2-3, with 8 bases aligning to TRBD2. The CDR3 is 15 residues long. The V gene end was trimmed by 7 bases and the J gene end by 5 bases; junction bases not matched to a gene: 14. Germline CDR1 is SQVTM and CDR2 is ANQGSEA.

V gene TRBV7-9 combines with J gene TRBJ2-1; D is uncertain. Trimming stripped 2 bases from V and 0 bases from J, with 5 bases between. CDR1 and CDR2 (germline): SEHNR, FQNEAQ (reference sequence). CDR3 length equals 14 residues. The DNA of the CDR3 is TGTGCCAGCAGCTTAACCAGCTCCTACAATGAGCAGTTCTTC. Translated, it gives CASSLTSSYNEQFF. Combining the CDR3 with reference TRBV7-9 and TRBJ2-1 gives the whole variable domain DTGVSQNPRHKITKRGQNVTFRCDPISEHNRLYWYRQTLGQGPEFLTYFQNEAQLEKSRLLSDRFSAERPKGSFSTLEIQRTEQGDSAMYLCASSLTSSYNEQFFGPGTRLTVL.

This clone was recorded only once. The chain combines TRBV7-2 with TRBJ2-5; D is uncertain. This CDR3 region has 14 residues. V was trimmed by 1 base and J by 3 bases, leaving 9 bases between them. Per the germline V gene, CDR1 is SGHTA and CDR2 is FQGNSA. Here the CDR3 DNA reads TGTGCCAGCAGCTTAGTTCCTAGTAAAGAGACCCAGTACTTC. This codes for CASSLVPSKETQYF. The full variable domain, its missing parts supplied by reference TRBV7-2 and TRBJ2-5, is GAGVSQSPSNKVTEKGKDVELRCDPISGHTALYWYRQSLGQGLEFLIYFQGNSAPDKSGLPSDRFSAERTGGSVSTLTIQRTQQEDSAVYLCASSLVPSKETQYFGPGTRLLVL.

The table lists this clone with a few counts. The genes are TRBV24-1 and TRBJ1-5, with TRBD1 matching 12 bases. Germline-derived CDR1 and CDR2 are KGHDR and SFDVKD. CDR3 length equals 15 residues. V was clipped by 6 bases and J by 7 bases; unmatched bases: 6. The CDR3 DNA sequence: TGTGCCACCAGTTCCGGGACAGGGGGCCTGCAGCCCCAGCATTTT. Encoded protein: CATSSGTGGLQPQHF.

V gene TRBV28 combines with J gene TRBJ1-3; D is possibly TRBD1 (5 bases). Germline V gene lookup returns CDR1 MDHEN and CDR2 SYDVKM. The CDR3 is 16 residues long. V was shortened by 1 base and J by 10 bases, with 20 bases between the two germline ends. Written as DNA, the CDR3 is TGTGCCAGCAGTTTATATTTTTTTGGGGACTCACCTACCATATATTTT. It specifies CASSLYFFGDSPTIYF.

J is TRBJ1-2 and V is TRBV30; TRBD1 is a possible D gene (6 bases). CDR1 is GTSNPN and CDR2 is SVGIG in the germline V gene (reference sequence). This CDR3 is 13 amino acids long. Trimming stripped 3 bases from V and 8 bases from J, with 16 bases between. The CDR3 reads CAWRAQGLRGYTF. The CDR3 bases are TGTGCCTGGAGGGCACAGGGTCTTAGAGGCTACACCTTC.

The rearrangement uses TRBV7-2 and TRBJ2-7; 10 nucleotides agree with TRBD1. There are 14 residues in the CDR3. Germline lookup yields CDR1 SGHTA and CDR2 FQGNSA. Germline trimming cut 4 bases from V and 4 bases from J; bases unmatched to any gene: 4. CDR3: CASSSTGGRYEQYF. The CDR3 region has the DNA TGTGCCAGCAGCTCGACAGGGGGCAGGTACGAGCAGTACTTC.